This record covers a single TCR beta chain. Its antigen is as yet unknown. The data stem from a study of cytomegalovirus exposure and HLA in healthy donors. Overall study context: A previous analysis identified 90 million to 140 million unique TCR beta sequences derived from about 180 million T cells. Study-wide findings and caveats: When analyzed later, a missense DCLRE1C variant was found to be linked to TCR beta V- and J-gene trimming.

CDR1 and CDR2 (germline): SGHVS, FNYEAQ. Trimming removed 5 bases at V and 2 bases at J, with 17 bases between. The CDR3 has 16 residues. PCR involved 60 Vbeta and 13 Jbeta primers. Using immunoSEQ multiplex PCR, the repertoire was profiled, and TCRdb retains in-frame clones only, with some absent. The sample lists over 95,000 clones, around 77% occurring once. The sample was PBMCs. This clonotype was sampled from a woman aged 25 to 39 in good health and CMV-seropositive. The chain employs TRBV7-6 and TRBJ2-3, with D possibly TRBD2 on 5 matching bases. The DNA for the CDR3 is TGTGCCAGCAGCGCCTCCCGGACTCCCCACACAGATACGCAGTATTTT. Protein sequence: CASSASRTPHTDTQYF.